Included here is one TCR beta chain sequence, with context. Generated by immunoSEQ multiplex PCR, the TCRdb table keeps only in-frame clones and is missing some. Of 550,000 to 850,000 clones listed, about two thirds are singletons. This specimen comes from a study of shared clonotypes between healthy human individuals. The source material was memory CD4+ T cells sorted from blood. As for subset: CD45RA-negative fraction. This receptor was taken from a woman between 25 and 40 years old in good health.

CDR3 nucleotide sequence: TGTGCCAGTAGTGTATTGACCGGGGAGCTGTTTTTT. This translates into CASSVLTGELFF. The chain couples TRBV19 to TRBJ2-2; D call uncertain. Trimming pared 5 bases from V and 5 bases from J, leaving 6 bases between. This CDR3 has 12 residues. The germline gives CDR1 LNHDA, CDR2 SQIVND (reference sequence).